These 30 T cell receptor beta chains were all obtained from the same sample, sequenced in a study of blood T cell repertoires in COVID-19. Profiled with immunoSEQ multiplex PCR; TCRdb holds only in-frame clones, not every one. This table holds 210,000 or so clones, 70% to 90% found once. Sequencing input: PBMCs or T cells enriched from blood (not recorded which). These receptors all come from a man younger than 45 with acute COVID-19.

A word on this clone: The same CDR3 also results from other DNA sequences found in this sample. The chain couples TRBV7-2 to TRBJ2-7; D call uncertain. Germline V CDR1 and CDR2: SGHTA, FQGNSA. Trimming removed 5 bases at V and 0 bases at J, with 5 bases between. The CDR3 is made up of 12 amino acids. The CDR3, as DNA: TGTGCCAGCAGCCCTAGCTCCTACGAGCAGTACTTC. Translation: CASSPSSYEQYF. The full variable domain, its missing parts supplied by reference TRBV7-2 and TRBJ2-7, is GAGVSQSPSNKVTEKGKDVELRCDPISGHTALYWYRQSLGQGLEFLIYFQGNSAPDKSGLPSDRFSAERTGGSVSTLTIQRTQQEDSAVYLCASSPSSYEQYFGPGTRLTVT.

The V call is TRBV27, the J call TRBJ2-1, with a possible D match to TRBD2 (5 bases). V lost 7 bases and J lost 6, with 22 bases in between. CDR3 length equals 16 residues. The germline gives CDR1 MNHEY, CDR2 SMNVEV (reference sequence). CDR3 sequence reads: CASTPRTGSRFNEQFF. The CDR3 region has the DNA TGTGCCAGCACCCCCCGAACGGGATCGCGCTTCAATGAGCAGTTCTTC.

CDR3 in DNA: TGTGCCAGCAGCTCGGACACCCCACTGAGCTCTTACAATGAGCAGTTCTTC. Translated, it gives CASSSDTPLSSYNEQFF. V gene TRBV7-6 combines with J gene TRBJ2-1; D is perhaps TRBD1 (5 bases). Looked up from germline, CDR1 is SGHVS and CDR2 is FNYEAQ. The CDR3 length is 17 residues. The V end lost 4 bases, the J end lost 4 bases, and 20 bases lay between the germline ends.

This chain joins TRBV12-3 or TRBV12-4 and TRBJ2-7, with a possible D match to TRBD2 (5 bases). Trimming pared 6 bases from V and 3 bases from J, leaving 12 bases between. The CDR3 totals 13 residues. The CDR3: CASRTFGSYEQYF. The DNA of the CDR3 is TGTGCCAGCAGGACCTTTGGGAGCTACGAGCAGTACTTC.

The chain recombines TRBV6-5 with TRBJ1-1; D possibly corresponds to TRBD1 (5 bases). V was pared by 8 bases and J by 1 base, with 14 bases between. CDR3 length: 14 amino acids. Germline V gene data show CDR1 as MNHEY and CDR2 as SVGAGI. This CDR3 is CASAKLGGNTEAFF. CDR3 in DNA: TGTGCCAGCGCTAAACTGGGGGGGAACACTGAAGCTTTCTTT.

There are a few counts of this clone. In nucleotides, the CDR3 is TGCGCCAGCAGCTTAGTACCGGGCGGGACTGAAGCTTTCTTT. Translated: CASSLVPGGTEAFF. The chain employs TRBV5-1 and TRBJ1-1; D is uncertain. The CDR3 covers 14 residues. CDR1 SGHRS and CDR2 YFSETQ come from the germline V gene. The V end lost 2 bases, the J end lost 5 bases, and 13 bases lay between the germline ends.

V and J are TRBV5-1 and TRBJ1-6, with D possibly matching TRBD1 (6 bases). V lost 3 bases to trimming and J lost 7 bases, with 17 bases between them. CDR3 length: 16 amino acids. CDR1 is SGHRS, CDR2 YFSETQ, per germline. The CDR3 sequence is CASSSGQTTNNSPLHF. CDR3 in DNA: TGCGCCAGCAGCTCCGGACAGACTACTAACAATTCACCCCTCCACTTT.

Here the CDR3 DNA reads TGTGCCATCAGTGAGTCGGGGCTAGCTAACTATGGCTACACCTTC. Translating gives CAISESGLANYGYTF. The genes are TRBV10-3 and TRBJ1-2; tentatively, D is TRBD1 (5 bases). CDR1 and CDR2 (germline): ENHRY, SYGVKD. The V end was cut by 0 bases, the J end by 0 bases, with 8 bases between. The CDR3 consists of 15 residues.

This chain joins TRBV9 and TRBJ2-2; TRBD2 agrees at 8 bases. V trimming: 4 bases; J trimming: 7 bases; junction bases outside the gene matches: 9. Germline assignment: CDR1 SGDLS and CDR2 YYNGEE. This CDR3 is 15 amino acids long. CDR3 nucleotides: TGTGCCAGCAGCCCAGCGGGGGTGTTTCTCGGGGAGCTGTTTTTT. Protein product: CASSPAGVFLGELFF.

This clone was detected only once. The J gene is TRBJ2-7, the V gene TRBV27; no clear D. CDR3 length: 13 residues. Germline V gene data show CDR1 as MNHEY and CDR2 as SMNVEV (reference sequence). V shed 4 bases and J shed 2 bases, with 9 bases lying between them. Written as DNA, the CDR3 is TGTGCCAGCAGTTCCGGCAGGACCTACGAGCAGTACTTC. It is translated as CASSSGRTYEQYF.

The J gene is TRBJ1-6, the V gene TRBV19, with 9 nucleotides matching TRBD1. V was clipped by 9 bases and J by 3 bases; unmatched bases: 12. The CDR3 has 17 residues. The germline V gene encodes CDR1 LNHDA and CDR2 SQIVND (reference sequence). For the CDR3, the DNA is TGTGCCAGCAGCCGGGACAGGGAGGTCTACTATAATTCACCCCTCCACTTT. Translating it yields CASSRDREVYYNSPLHF.

CDR3 protein: CASSSISGGTEAFF. CDR3 DNA sequence: TGTGCCAGCAGCTCAATCTCAGGGGGCACTGAAGCTTTCTTT. This chain uses TRBV7-2 with TRBJ1-1; TRBD1 agrees at 7 bases. In germline, CDR1 is SGHTA, CDR2 FQGNSA. V trimming: 4 bases; J trimming: 4 bases; junction bases outside the gene matches: 6. This CDR3 is 14 amino acids long.

The genes are TRBV14 and TRBJ2-7, with TRBD1 as a possible D gene (6 bases). V was shortened by 2 bases and J by 8 bases, with 19 bases between the two germline ends. From germline, CDR1 is SGHDN and CDR2 FVKESK. The CDR3 has 15 amino acids. The CDR3 sequence: CASSQTTGGRGKQYF. In nucleotides, the CDR3 is TGTGCCAGCAGCCAAACGACAGGCGGCCGGGGAAAGCAGTACTTC.

This sequence joins TRBV2 and TRBJ2-1; 7 positions match TRBD1. J was trimmed by 5 bases and V by 8 bases; bases with no gene match: 3. Per germline, CDR1 SNHLY and CDR2 FYNNEI. The CDR3 runs to 12 residues. The CDR3 spells CASQGDNNEQFF. CDR3 bases: TGTGCCAGCCAGGGGGATAACAATGAGCAGTTCTTC.

The chain combines TRBV30 with TRBJ2-3, with D possibly TRBD2 on 5 matching bases. The CDR3 is 18 amino acids. Trimming pared 3 bases from V and 2 bases from J, leaving 24 bases between. Looked up from germline, CDR1 is GTSNPN and CDR2 is SVGIG (reference sequence). The CDR3 sequence is CAWSGYLGSDFPTDTQYF. In DNA, the CDR3 is TGTGCCTGGAGCGGCTATCTTGGGAGCGACTTCCCCACAGATACGCAGTATTTT.

The rearrangement uses TRBV20-1 and TRBJ2-4; tentatively, D is TRBD1 (6 bases). The CDR3 extends over 11 amino acids. Trimming stripped 1 base from V and 14 bases from J, with 12 bases between. Per the germline V gene, CDR1 is DFQATT and CDR2 is SNEGSKA (reference sequence). The CDR3, as DNA: TGCAGTGCTAGAGGCAGGGGTGGGAAGTACTTC. The encoded protein is CSARGRGGKYF.

The V and J genes are TRBV5-1 and TRBJ2-1, with a tentative D call TRBD1 (5 bases). CDR1 is SGHRS and CDR2 is YFSETQ in the germline V gene. The CDR3 runs 17 residues. V gave up 3 bases and J gave up 0 bases, with 16 bases separating them. The DNA for the CDR3 is TGCGCCAGCAGCTCCCCCAGCACAGGTCGCTCCTACAATGAGCAGTTCTTC. Protein sequence: CASSSPSTGRSYNEQFF.

V usage is TRBV6-5 and J usage is TRBJ2-3; 9 bases are a match to TRBD1. The V gene's germline CDR1 is MNHEY and CDR2 SVGAGI. V lost 6 bases, J lost 6 bases, and 7 bases stayed unmatched. The CDR3 consists of 14 residues. CDR3 DNA sequence: TGTGCCAGCAGAAAACAGGGGGCTAAGGATACGCAGTATTTT. Protein: CASRKQGAKDTQYF.

This clone came up once. The chain joins TRBV19 to TRBJ1-6; 10 bases align to TRBD1. This CDR3 contains 13 residues. J was trimmed by 9 bases and V by 7 bases; bases with no gene match: 3. The germline gives CDR1 LNHDA, CDR2 SQIVND (reference sequence). The chain's CDR3 is CASTGTGASPLHF. CDR3 sequence (DNA): TGTGCCAGTACGGGGACAGGGGCTTCACCCCTCCACTTT. The whole variable domain, filled in from reference TRBV19 and TRBJ1-6, reads DGGITQSPKYLFRKEGQNVTLSCEQNLNHDAMYWYRQDPGQGLRLIYYSQIVNDFQKGDIAEGYSVSREKKESFPLTVTSAQKNPTAFYLCASTGTGASPLHFGNGTRLTVT.

The chain couples TRBV19 to TRBJ1-5; 9 positions agree with TRBD1. CDR3 size: 16 residues. CDR1 LNHDA and CDR2 SQIVND come from the germline V gene (reference sequence). V trimming: 5 bases; J trimming: 2 bases; junction bases outside the gene matches: 7. CDR3 DNA sequence: TGTGCCAGTAGTGCGCACAGGGGGCAGGGCAATCAGCCCCAGCATTTT. Translating gives CASSAHRGQGNQPQHF.

The chain links TRBV6-5 to TRBJ2-5; possibly TRBD2 for D (6 bases). Looked up from germline, CDR1 is MNHEY and CDR2 is SVGAGI. The CDR3 contains 14 residues. CDR3 in DNA: TGTGGAACCAATGCCGGGGGTTCCCAAGAGACCCAGTACTTC. Residues: CGTNAGGSQETQYF.

V usage is TRBV28 and J usage is TRBJ1-2; 9 bases line up with TRBD1. The CDR3 runs to 14 residues. The germline CDR1 and CDR2 sequences are MDHEN and SYDVKM. V shed 6 bases, J shed 4 bases, and the junction held 6 bases outside the gene matches. The CDR3: CASSEGQGIYGYTF. The CDR3 nucleotides are TGTGCCAGCAGCGAAGGACAGGGGATCTATGGCTACACCTTC.

The V call is TRBV7-9, the J call TRBJ1-5; TRBD1 aligns across 7 bases. The V gene's germline CDR1 is SEHNR and CDR2 FQNEAQ (reference sequence). V gave up 4 bases and J gave up 4 bases; unmatched junction bases: 10. This CDR3 comprises 16 residues. The CDR3, as DNA: TGTGCCAGCAGCTGGGGGCCCGGGACAGCAAATCAGCCCCAGCATTTT. This gives the protein CASSWGPGTANQPQHF.

This chain joins TRBV5-1 and TRBJ2-5; 11 positions agree with TRBD2. From germline, CDR1 is SGHRS and CDR2 YFSETQ. The CDR3 has 18 amino acids. The trim removed 4 bases at V and 3 bases at J, leaving 14 bases unmatched. CDR3 coding DNA: TGCGCCAGCAGCCCCAAACTAGCGGGGGATGCAACTAAAGAGACCCAGTACTTC. This translates into CASSPKLAGDATKETQYF.

This clone occurred once. The V gene is TRBV7-2, the J gene TRBJ2-1; no clear D. V gave up 5 bases and J gave up 7 bases, with 9 bases separating them. CDR1 SGHTA and CDR2 FQGNSA come from the germline V gene. The CDR3 consists of 12 residues. The CDR3 nucleotides are TGTGCCAGCAGCCTCTATAAAAATGAGCAGTTCTTC. Protein: CASSLYKNEQFF.

This chain joins TRBV5-1 and TRBJ1-4, with TRBD1 matching over 8 bases. The CDR3 runs to 14 residues. Germline values: CDR1 SGHRS, CDR2 YFSETQ. V was pared by 0 bases and J by 8 bases, with 3 bases of the junction left unmatched. DNA of the CDR3: TGCGCCAGCAGCTTGGCAGGGGGCGACGAAAAACTGTTTTTT. It encodes CASSLAGGDEKLFF.

This clone was detected a few times. The rearrangement joins TRBV7-3 to TRBJ1-5; no reliable D call. Germline V gene data show CDR1 as SGHTA and CDR2 as FQGTGA. CDR3 length: 13 amino acids. Trimming took 5 bases from V and 7 from J, leaving 12 bases between them. CDR3 sequence (DNA): TGTGCCAGCAGCCAGGATGAGGGCCAGCCCCAGCATTTT. Translation gives CASSQDEGQPQHF. The whole variable domain, remainder taken from reference TRBV7-3 and TRBJ1-5, is GAGVSQTPSNKVTEKGKYVELRCDPISGHTALYWYRQSLGQGPEFLIYFQGTGAADDSGLPNDRFFAVRPEGSVSTLKIQRTERGDSAVYLCASSQDEGQPQHFGDGTRLSIL.

This clone was counted once. The chain joins TRBV21-1 to TRBJ2-3; TRBD1 was called by the table and not checked on the DNA. TRBV21-1 is shown as a pseudogene. This CDR3 is built from 16 residues. Here the CDR3 DNA reads TGTGCCAGCAGCAAAGCGAAGGGGGCTAGCACAGATACGCAGTATTTT. Its protein is CASSKAKGASTDTQYF.

This chain links TRBV5-4 with TRBJ2-5; 9 bases match TRBD1. Losses at the gene ends were 3 bases for V and 3 bases for J; bases not matched to a gene: 9. The CDR3 sequence is 16 residues long. From germline, CDR1 is SGHNT and CDR2 YYREEE (reference sequence). The CDR3 coding sequence is TGTGCCAGCAGCTCCTACGGGGACAGGGAGGAAGAGACCCAGTACTTC. Translation gives CASSSYGDREEETQYF. The full variable domain, rest sourced from reference TRBV5-4 and TRBJ2-5, is ETGVTQSPTHLIKTRGQQVTLRCSSQSGHNTVSWYQQALGQGPQFIFQYYREEENGRGNFPPRFSGLQFPNYSSELNVNALELDDSALYLCASSSYGDREEETQYFGPGTRLLVL.

This chain joins TRBV11-1 and TRBJ1-1; tentative D call: TRBD1 (6 bases). CDR1 and CDR2 (germline): SGHAT, FQDESV (reference sequence). Trimming removed 5 bases at V and 5 bases at J, with 15 bases between. CDR3 size: 14 residues. In DNA, the CDR3 is TGTGCCAGCAGCGTACAAACCAGGGGAACTGAAGCTTTCTTT. It yields the protein CASSVQTRGTEAFF.